The clone carrying this TCR beta chain is a singleton in its sample. The antigen remains undetermined. The sample comes from a study of cytomegalovirus exposure and HLA in healthy donors. Study-level findings and limits: Highly shared sequence variants in one cluster were likely a sequencing artifact. Analysis performed later found 16,951 TCR beta sequences associated with HLA alleles at 0.05 false discovery rate.

The CDR3 length is 13 residues. After removal of 1 base from V and 4 bases from J, the junction contained 0 bases not matched to a gene. Germline V lookup: CDR1 MDHEN, CDR2 SYDVKM. With 60 Vbeta and 13 Jbeta primers, the PCR was carried out. TCRdb keeps only in-frame clones here, not all; method: immunoSEQ multiplex PCR. The sample lists approximately 150,000 clones, roughly 80% occurring once. Sequenced: PBMCs. This TCR was recovered from a man aged 50 to 60 in good health and CMV-seropositive. This sequence joins TRBV28 and TRBJ1-1; TRBD1 matches 7 bases. CDR3 DNA sequence: TGTGCCAGCAGTTTATACAGGGGCACTGAAGCTTTCTTT. Its translation: CASSLYRGTEAFF.